This T cell receptor (beta chain) comes out of a study of cytomegalovirus exposure and HLA in healthy donors. On this clone itself: Its antigen is as yet unknown.

With 60 Vbeta and 13 Jbeta primers, the PCR was carried out. Assay: immunoSEQ multiplex PCR; the TCRdb copy retains only in-frame clones and omits some. Among about 150,000 clones listed, 75% to 90% were seen once. General observations from the study: The authors later found HLA-associated TCR beta chains more clonally expanded than equally common others.

Material: PBMCs. The receptor was isolated from a woman in her twenties or thirties in good health and CMV-seronegative.

The CDR3 sequence: CASRPLLREMNTEAFF. The CDR3 DNA is TGCGCCAGCAGGCCGCTGCTACGGGAGATGAACACTGAAGCTTTCTTT. V gene TRBV4-1 combines with J gene TRBJ1-1; D not certain. Germline CDR1 MGHRA, CDR2 YSYEKL. Trimming removed 6 bases at V and 0 bases at J, with 17 bases between. This CDR3 region has 16 residues.